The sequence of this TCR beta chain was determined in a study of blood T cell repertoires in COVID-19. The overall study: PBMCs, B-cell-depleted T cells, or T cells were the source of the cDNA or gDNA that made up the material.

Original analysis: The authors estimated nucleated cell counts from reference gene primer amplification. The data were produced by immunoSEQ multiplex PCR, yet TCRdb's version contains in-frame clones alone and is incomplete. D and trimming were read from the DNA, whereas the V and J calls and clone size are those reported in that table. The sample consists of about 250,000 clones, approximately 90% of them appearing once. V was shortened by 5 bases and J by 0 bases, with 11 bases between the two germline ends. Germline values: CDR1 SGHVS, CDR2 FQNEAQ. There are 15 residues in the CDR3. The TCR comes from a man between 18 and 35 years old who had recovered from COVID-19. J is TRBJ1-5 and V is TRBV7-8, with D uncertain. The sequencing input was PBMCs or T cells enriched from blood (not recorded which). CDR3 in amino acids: CASSANGYSNQPQHF. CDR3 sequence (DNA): TGTGCCAGCAGCGCGAACGGTTATAGCAATCAGCCCCAGCATTTT.